This T cell receptor beta chain stems from a study of blood T cell repertoires in COVID-19. Whole-study context: The United States, Italy and Spain were the sources of the acute and convalescent COVID-19 samples.

This CDR3 is 15 amino acids long. Germline V gives CDR1 SEHNR, CDR2 FQNEAQ (reference sequence). The ends were cut back, 6 bases at V and 0 bases at J, with 9 bases in the middle. The participants were between about 18 and 95 years old and came from roughly 25 US areas. Within 2 weeks of study entry, exposed participants had contacted a PCR-confirmed or clinician-diagnosed COVID-19 case. Per the original data handling: Estimation of nucleated cell counts was performed using reference gene primer amplification. Produced via immunoSEQ multiplex PCR; TCRdb's table is partial and in-frame only. V, J and clone size were drawn from that table, and D and trimming were deduced from the DNA. This sample yields 400,000 to 500,000 clones, of which over 75% are seen a single time; about 1.5% belongs to the top ten.

This sequence joins TRBV7-9 and TRBJ2-6; D ambiguous. The material sequenced was PBMCs or T cells enriched from blood (not recorded which). The receptor comes from a woman between 18 and 30 years old who had been exposed to COVID-19. In DNA, the CDR3 is TGTGCCAGCAGAGACCCTAGCTCTGGGGCCAACGTCCTGACTTTC. Translating it yields CASRDPSSGANVLTF.